The 3 T cell receptor beta chains presented below share a single source sample, sequenced in a study of early T cells in non-severe SARS-CoV-2 infection. MiXCR was run by TCRdb on the 5' RACE reads, yielding one entry per CDR3 protein. The table has about 110,000 distinct CDR3 sequences, 8.5% to 14% seen once; the top ten hold about 8.1%. The sequenced material came from whole blood. The receptors derive from an adult who was a healthcare worker with PCR-confirmed SARS-CoV-2 infection or an uninfected control (not recorded which).

This clonotype occurred many times. This rearrangement joins TRBV5-1 to TRBJ2-3; 7 bases map to TRBD2. With 4 bases clipped from V and 4 bases from J, the junction kept 9 bases outside the gene matches. CDR1 SGHRS and CDR2 YFSETQ come from the germline V gene. CDR3 length: 15 residues. CDR3 residues: CASSVSGVRADTQYF. CDR3 in DNA: TGCGCCAGCAGCGTAAGCGGGGTTCGGGCAGATACGCAGTATTTT.

Comments on this clonotype: A much larger clone lies a single base off, so this may be a read error. J is TRBJ2-1 and V is TRBV12-3 or TRBV12-4; D unresolved. The CDR3 extends over 11 amino acids. In DNA, the CDR3 is TGTGCCGGCAGTTATGGGGATGAGCAGTTCTTC. Its translation is CAGSYGDEQFF.

This clonotype showed up many times. The V and J genes are TRBV10-2 and TRBJ2-2; D call uncertain. V was shortened by 2 bases and J by 3 bases, with 4 bases between the two germline ends. Germline-derived CDR1 and CDR2 are WSHSY and SAAADI. The CDR3 sequence is 13 residues long. In DNA form, the CDR3 reads TGCGCCAGCAGTGAGCGGGACACCGGGGAGCTGTTTTTT. Translating gives CASSERDTGELFF.